This T cell receptor (beta chain) came from a study of patients and donors after allogeneic stem cell transplantation. The germline V and J ends were trimmed by 4 bases and 0 bases, with 19 bases remaining between them. This CDR3 has 18 amino acids. The germline CDR1 and CDR2 sequences are SNHLY and FYNNEI. TCRdb called the RT-PCR reads again in MiXCR, with one record for every CDR3 protein. The repertoire consists of about 87,000 distinct CDR3 sequences, with roughly 5.2% occurring once and the leading ten covering less than 3%. This clonotype was found a few times. The chain is built from TRBV2 and TRBJ1-5, with D uncertain. Sequencing used blood, either unsorted or a sorted T cell fraction (not recorded which). The source is a human donor who was either an allogeneic HSCT recipient or a stem cell or donor lymphocyte infusion donor (not recorded which). It is not recorded whose cells these are; they may come from a transplant donor. The CDR3 protein is CASSVSVRKPNSNQPQHF. DNA for the CDR3: TGTGCCAGCAGTGTGTCGGTCCGAAAACCTAATAGCAATCAGCCCCAGCATTTT.